This passage covers 21 T cell receptor beta chains from one sample sequenced in a study of cytomegalovirus exposure and HLA in healthy donors. With 60 Vbeta and 13 Jbeta primers, the PCR was carried out. Data came from immunoSEQ multiplex PCR; TCRdb stores just in-frame clones and leaves some out. The sample shows approximately 100,000 clones, around 65% of them seen only once. The sample comprised PBMCs. Every receptor here comes from a woman between 45 and 60 years old in good health and CMV-seronegative.

The chain carries TRBV9 and TRBJ2-1; the match to TRBD2 covers 7 bases. With V trimmed by 2 bases and J by 1 base, 6 bases remained unmatched. The CDR3 spans 16 residues. Germline CDR1 is SGDLS and CDR2 is YYNGEE. The chain's CDR3 is CASSVGGGSSYNEQFF. For the CDR3, the DNA is TGTGCCAGCAGCGTTGGTGGCGGGAGTTCCTACAATGAGCAGTTCTTC.

V gene TRBV5-1 combines with J gene TRBJ2-1; 13 nucleotides match TRBD2. Unmatched junction bases numbered 5, after V lost 3 bases and J lost 5 bases. CDR3 length: 16 amino acids. In germline, CDR1 is SGHRS, CDR2 YFSETQ. The CDR3 sequence: CASSWGGLAGNNEQFF. The CDR3 nucleotides are TGCGCCAGCAGCTGGGGGGGACTAGCGGGGAACAATGAGCAGTTCTTC.

This rearrangement joins TRBV23-1 to TRBJ2-5; no clear D. TRBV23-1 carries the ORF label, with uncertain function. The CDR3 has 14 amino acids. V lost 2 bases, J lost 5 bases, and 12 bases lay in between. The CDR3 region is CASSQNPVAETQYF. The CDR3, as DNA: TGCGCCAGCAGTCAAAACCCGGTTGCGGAGACCCAGTACTTC.

The chain combines TRBV28 with TRBJ2-1, with 12 bases aligning to TRBD2. From germline, CDR1 is MDHEN and CDR2 SYDVKM. This CDR3 comprises 17 residues. V shed 1 base and J 7 bases; nucleotides not matched to a gene: 8. This CDR3 is CASSLLTSGSGMNEQFF. The CDR3 DNA reads TGTGCCAGCAGTTTATTGACTAGCGGGAGTGGAATGAATGAGCAGTTCTTC.

This sequence joins TRBV7-9 and TRBJ1-1; TRBD1 is a possible D gene (6 bases). There are 15 residues in the CDR3. Trimming pared 5 bases from V and 4 bases from J, leaving 17 bases between. Germline CDR1 is SEHNR and CDR2 is FQNEAQ (reference sequence). The CDR3: CASSVQTGLGTEAFF. DNA for the CDR3: TGTGCCAGCAGCGTTCAAACAGGGTTGGGCACTGAAGCTTTCTTT.

This chain joins TRBV15 and TRBJ1-2; D possibly corresponds to TRBD1 (6 bases). The CDR3 is 14 amino acids. V was trimmed by 8 bases and J by 8 bases, leaving 21 bases between them. Germline V gene lookup returns CDR1 LNHNV and CDR2 YYDKDF (reference sequence). CDR3 DNA sequence: TGTGCCACCCGATTAGATCCACAGGGTCAAGGCTACACCTTC. It yields the protein CATRLDPQGQGYTF.

This chain uses TRBV7-2 with TRBJ1-4; 8 bases fit TRBD1. The CDR3 covers 16 residues. Germline trimming cut 1 base from V and 8 bases from J; bases unmatched to any gene: 9. Looked up from germline, CDR1 is SGHTA and CDR2 is FQGNSA. CDR3 protein: CASSLGGTGSREKLFF. CDR3 nucleotides: TGTGCCAGCAGCTTAGGAGGGACAGGCTCGCGGGAAAAACTGTTTTTT.

This clone was seen a single time. J is TRBJ2-7 and V is TRBV19; TRBD2 aligns across 10 bases. V dropped 6 bases and J dropped 4; count of bases not matched to a gene: 12. Germline V gene lookup returns CDR1 LNHDA and CDR2 SQIVND (reference sequence). The CDR3 covers 16 residues. CDR3: CASRRLAGAVGYEQYF. For the CDR3, the DNA is TGTGCCAGTAGGCGGCTAGCGGGAGCGGTAGGGTACGAGCAGTACTTC.

This sequence joins TRBV5-6 and TRBJ2-7; D possibly corresponds to TRBD1 (6 bases). Trimming cost V 4 bases and J 7 bases, with 15 bases left between them. This CDR3 is built from 13 residues. Germline CDR1 is SGHDT and CDR2 is YYEEEE. The CDR3 region is CASSQGFVGEQYF. The DNA of the CDR3 is TGTGCCAGCAGCCAGGGGTTCGTGGGTGAGCAGTACTTC. The variable domain in full, completed from reference TRBV5-6 and TRBJ2-7, reads DAGVTQSPTHLIKTRGQQVTLRCSPKSGHDTVSWYQQALGQGPQFIFQYYEEEERQRGNFPDRFSGHQFPNYSSELNVNALLLGDSALYLCASSQGFVGEQYFGPGTRLTVT.

A note on this clone: In the same sample, other DNA sequences code for this CDR3. The chain recombines TRBV5-4 with TRBJ1-2; 9 nucleotides line up with TRBD1. This CDR3 spans 14 amino acids. V was pared by 3 bases and J by 4 bases, with 4 bases of the junction left unmatched. Germline CDR1 reads SGHNT; CDR2 reads YYREEE (reference sequence). The CDR3 nucleotides read TGTGCCAGCAGCTCACAGGGGGCCGGCTATGGCTACACCTTC. Translated, it gives CASSSQGAGYGYTF.

The rearrangement uses TRBV19 and TRBJ1-1; D unresolved. There are 14 residues in the CDR3. From germline, CDR1 is LNHDA and CDR2 SQIVND (reference sequence). The V and J ends lost 6 bases and 2 bases respectively, with 13 bases between them. The CDR3 DNA reads as TGTGCCAGTAGGGATATACAGTTCAACACTGAAGCTTTCTTT. It encodes CASRDIQFNTEAFF.

The V and J genes are TRBV6-1 and TRBJ2-3; D may be TRBD2 (6 bases). Trimming pared 4 bases from V and 6 bases from J, leaving 20 bases between. The CDR3 spans 16 residues. Per germline, CDR1 MNHNS and CDR2 SASEGT. CDR3 loop: CASSVSRQSRGDTQYF. CDR3 sequence (DNA): TGTGCCAGCAGTGTGTCCCGGCAGTCCCGGGGGGATACGCAGTATTTT.

The chain recombines TRBV7-2 with TRBJ1-6; unclear D gene. With 1 base removed from V and 8 bases from J, the gap between germline ends came to 15 bases. The germline V gene encodes CDR1 SGHTA and CDR2 FQGNSA. CDR3 size: 16 residues. CDR3 sequence (DNA): TGTGCCAGCAGCTTAGGGGCCCCTAAATACTATTCACCCCTCCACTTT. This codes for CASSLGAPKYYSPLHF.

The rearrangement uses TRBV19 and TRBJ1-2; 8 nucleotides match TRBD1. Germline V gene data show CDR1 as LNHDA and CDR2 as SQIVND (reference sequence). This CDR3 comprises 13 residues. V was clipped by 4 bases and J by 5 bases; unmatched bases: 3. The CDR3 spells CASSSQGAYGYTF. The CDR3 nucleotides read TGTGCCAGTAGTAGTCAGGGGGCTTATGGCTACACCTTC.

The V and J genes are TRBV2 and TRBJ2-2; tentative D call: TRBD1 (6 bases). Germline V lookup: CDR1 SNHLY, CDR2 FYNNEI. V shed 5 bases and J shed 4 bases, with 14 bases lying between them. The CDR3 is 15 amino acids. The CDR3 here is CASSRTAVITGELFF. The CDR3 DNA sequence: TGTGCCAGCAGTAGGACAGCAGTTATCACCGGGGAGCTGTTTTTT.

The V and J genes are TRBV14 and TRBJ2-5; D is possibly TRBD2 (5 bases). V dropped 2 bases and J dropped 5 bases, with 15 bases sitting between them. This CDR3 is 15 amino acids long. CDR1 and CDR2 from the germline V gene are SGHDN and FVKESK. The CDR3 sequence is CASSQFQRAVETQYF. The CDR3, as DNA: TGTGCCAGCAGCCAATTCCAGAGGGCGGTGGAGACCCAGTACTTC.

The V call is TRBV27, the J call TRBJ2-1; D is uncertain. The CDR3 length is 12 residues. V dropped 3 bases and J dropped 7 bases, with 7 bases sitting between them. Looked up from germline, CDR1 is MNHEY and CDR2 is SMNVEV (reference sequence). CDR3 DNA sequence: TGTGCCAGCAGTTTTAGTGGTAATGAGCAGTTCTTC. Its translation is CASSFSGNEQFF.

The rearrangement links TRBV5-6 to TRBJ2-2; 8 bases agree with TRBD2. V was pared by 4 bases and J by 3 bases, with 5 bases of the junction left unmatched. In germline, CDR1 is SGHDT, CDR2 YYEEEE. The CDR3 covers 15 residues. This chain's CDR3 is CASSQGGRHTGELFF. For the CDR3, the DNA is TGTGCCAGCAGCCAAGGCGGGAGGCACACCGGGGAGCTGTTTTTT.

This clone has more than one count but fewer than ten. The CDR3 nucleotides are TGCGCCAGCAGCTTGGGCCTGGGGGGCTATGGCTACACCTTC. Protein: CASSLGLGGYGYTF. This chain links TRBV5-1 with TRBJ1-2; perhaps TRBD1 as D (5 bases). The germline V gene encodes CDR1 SGHRS and CDR2 YFSETQ. CDR3 length: 14 residues. Between the trimmed V and J ends, which lost 0 bases and 4 bases, there was a span of 10 bases.

This chain connects TRBV6-6 to TRBJ1-2; D may be TRBD1 (5 bases). Germline V gene data show CDR1 as MNHNY and CDR2 as SVGAGI (reference sequence). V lost 7 bases to trimming and J lost 4 bases, with 19 bases between them. The CDR3 is 15 amino acids. This CDR3 is CASNPVEGSSYGYTF. CDR3 nucleotides: TGTGCCAGCAACCCCGTGGAGGGGTCCTCCTATGGCTACACCTTC.

In its sample, this clone was seen once. The gene calls are TRBV5-4 and TRBJ1-4; 7 bases align to TRBD1. The length of the CDR3 is 17 residues. Per the germline V gene, CDR1 is SGHNT and CDR2 is YYREEE (reference sequence). V lost 3 bases, J lost 2 bases, and 10 bases stayed unmatched. The CDR3 region is CASSSRTGGATNEKLFF. DNA of the CDR3: TGTGCCAGCAGCTCCCGGACAGGCGGGGCGACTAATGAAAAACTGTTTTTT.